One and the same sample provided the 2 T cell receptor beta chains below, sequenced in a study of cytomegalovirus exposure and HLA in healthy donors. PCR employed 60 Vbeta and 13 Jbeta primers. Measured with immunoSEQ multiplex PCR; TCRdb has only the in-frame clones, and not every one. The profile shows over 150,000 clones, 60% to 85% of them singletons. The specimen was PBMCs. Source of these receptors: a woman between 40 and 50 years old in good health and CMV-seronegative.

The chain is built from TRBV28 and TRBJ1-6, with a possible D match to TRBD1 (6 bases). Germline-derived CDR1 and CDR2 are MDHEN and SYDVKM. The CDR3 contains 13 residues. The V end was cut by 5 bases, the J end by 8 bases, with 10 bases between. The CDR3 DNA sequence: TGTGCCAGCAGTAAAGGGGGGGATTCACCCCTCCACTTT. This gives the protein CASSKGGDSPLHF.

The chain links TRBV5-1 to TRBJ1-2; 7 bases align to TRBD1. Germline V gene data show CDR1 as SGHRS and CDR2 as YFSETQ. This CDR3 contains 15 residues. V lost 0 bases to trimming and J lost 5 bases; unmatched junction nucleotides: 7. In DNA, the CDR3 is TGCGCCAGCAGCTTGGCGGGACAGCCCACGTATGGCTACACCTTC. Its translation is CASSLAGQPTYGYTF.